This TCR beta chain was documented in a study of blood T cell repertoires in COVID-19. Study-wide background: Whether acute or convalescent, the COVID-19 samples came from the United States, Italy and Spain. PBMCs, B-cell-depleted T cells, or T cells provided the cDNA or gDNA that made up the material.

The count of this clone is one. The CDR3 length is 14 residues. CDR1 SEHNR and CDR2 FQNEAQ come from the germline V gene (reference sequence). Trimming removed 3 bases from V and 5 bases from J, with 14 bases in between. Authors' methods: Amplification of reference gene primers provided the estimated nucleated cell counts. TCRdb's copy holds only in-frame clones and misses some; the assay was immunoSEQ multiplex PCR. For V, J and clone size, that table is used; D and trimming come from the DNA. Of approximately 80,000 clones in the sample, roughly 90% were seen once. The V call is TRBV7-9, the J call TRBJ2-7; possible D gene TRBD1, 6 bases. Sequences were obtained from peripheral blood. The sequence was obtained from a human donor in a cohort sampled during active COVID-19. Here the CDR3 DNA reads TGTGCCAGCAGCTTGCAGGACAGCTACGACGAGCAGTACTTC. It encodes CASSLQDSYDEQYF.